What follows are 9 T cell receptor beta chains derived from one specimen sequenced in a study of response to subunit inactivated influenza vaccine. TCRdb ran MiXCR on the RT-PCR reads and lists one entry per CDR3 protein. Here the sample spans about 520,000 distinct CDR3 sequences, approximately 7.2% being singletons. Sequencing was performed on PBMCs from blood, taken around 25 months after vaccination. These receptors came from a man aged 50 to 69 who received an inactivated influenza vaccine.

This clonotype has only a few counts. The V call is TRBV11-2, the J call TRBJ2-3, with D perhaps matching TRBD1 (5 bases). The CDR3 is 14 amino acids. Trimming took off 5 bases at V and 6 bases at J, with 15 bases between the two ends. Germline V lookup: CDR1 SGHAT, CDR2 FQNNGV. This CDR3 reads CASSLRQGLDTQYF. The CDR3, as DNA: TGTGCCAGCAGCCTTCGGCAGGGCTTGGATACGCAGTATTTT. Variable domain in full (rest from reference TRBV11-2 and TRBJ2-3): EAGVAQSPRYKIIEKRQSVAFWCNPISGHATLYWYQQILGQGPKLLIQFQNNGVVDDSQLPKDRFSAERLKGVDSTLKIQPAKLEDSAVYLCASSLRQGLDTQYFGPGTRLTVL.

This clonotype was seen only a few times. J is TRBJ1-1 and V is TRBV20-1; possible D gene TRBD1, 6 bases. Between the trimmed V and J ends, which lost 6 bases and 5 bases, there was a span of 25 bases. Germline assignment: CDR1 DFQATT and CDR2 SNEGSKA (reference sequence). CDR3 length: 16 residues. The CDR3 nucleotides are TGCAGTGCAATCCCCCGGGACATGTTGGGGAGAACTGAAGCTTTCTTT. Translation: CSAIPRDMLGRTEAFF.

This clonotype was counted a few times. The genes are TRBV7-2 and TRBJ1-4; D might be TRBD1 (6 bases). CDR1 and CDR2 from the germline V gene are SGHTA and FQGNSA. The V end lost 5 bases, the J end lost 7 bases, and 17 bases lay between the germline ends. The CDR3 runs 15 residues. In nucleotides, the CDR3 is TGTGCCAGCAGCCCAATGGCACAGGGAGGTGAAAAACTGTTTTTT. Residues: CASSPMAQGGEKLFF.

This clonotype was detected a few times. This chain connects TRBV9 to TRBJ2-1; unclear D gene. Per germline, CDR1 SGDLS and CDR2 YYNGEE. V shed 4 bases and J shed 9 bases, with 8 bases lying between them. There are 11 residues in the CDR3. The CDR3 sequence: CASSSNTEQFF. CDR3 nucleotide sequence: TGTGCCAGCAGCTCTAACACTGAGCAGTTCTTC. Complete variable domain (other parts from reference TRBV9 and TRBJ2-1): DSGVTQTPKHLITATGQRVTLRCSPRSGDLSVYWYQQSLDQGLQFLIQYYNGEERAKGNILERFSAQQFPDLHSELNLSSLELGDSALYFCASSSNTEQFFGPGTRLTVL.

This clonotype has a count of ten or more. The chain employs TRBV4-1 and TRBJ2-7; the D gene is possibly TRBD1 (6 bases). Germline loops: CDR1 MGHRA, CDR2 YSYEKL. The CDR3 has 13 amino acids. Between the trimmed V and J ends, which lost 4 bases and 1 base, there was a span of 8 bases. The CDR3 loop is CASSRQASYEQYF. The CDR3 DNA follows: TGCGCCAGCAGCCGACAGGCTTCCTACGAGCAGTACTTC.

V gene TRBV18 combines with J gene TRBJ2-7; TRBD2 is a possible D gene (6 bases). The CDR3 totals 16 residues. V gave up 3 bases and J gave up 1 base, with 16 bases separating them. Germline lookup yields CDR1 KGHSH and CDR2 LQKENI. The CDR3 DNA reads TGTGCCAGCTCACCCACCCCAGGAGGGGCGTCCTACGAGCAGTACTTC. Translated, it gives CASSPTPGGASYEQYF.

The rearrangement links TRBV7-9 to TRBJ2-6; D is uncertain. The CDR3 contains 16 residues. Germline V gene lookup returns CDR1 SEHNR and CDR2 FQNEAQ (reference sequence). With 4 bases removed from V and 4 bases from J, the gap between germline ends came to 14 bases. CDR3 sequence: CASSSVSRRGANVLTF. The CDR3 region has the DNA TGTGCCAGCAGCTCCGTTTCCAGGCGCGGGGCCAACGTCCTGACTTTC.

As regards this clonotype: This could be a read error, since a much larger clone is one nucleotide away. The chain is built from TRBV5-6 and TRBJ2-7; the D is unclear. Germline CDR1 is SGHDT and CDR2 is YYEEEE. This CDR3 is 11 amino acids long. CDR3 bases: TGTGCCAGCAGCTCTGCGGCCGAGGAGTACTTC. Protein sequence: CASSSAAEEYF.

This clonotype was seen more than once but under ten times. The chain couples TRBV7-2 to TRBJ2-5, with TRBD1 matching over 10 bases. J was trimmed by 7 bases and V by 5 bases; bases with no gene match: 1. The CDR3 runs 12 residues. Germline values: CDR1 SGHTA, CDR2 FQGNSA. The CDR3 reads CASSDRGPTQYF. The CDR3 DNA reads TGTGCCAGCAGCGACAGGGGGCCGACCCAGTACTTC.